This entry describes one TCR beta chain. This clonotype was found a few times. Its binding antigen is unknown. One base away there is no much larger clone; base qualities are not given. The entry originates in a study of human T cells and chemical hapten exposure (dated by TCRdb to the early 2020s). In terms of the full investigation: For sensitization, 2% DPC in acetone was applied to a roughly 2 cm by roughly 2 cm area of upper inner arm skin. Alopecia areata with under or over 50% scalp involvement, alopecia totalis and alopecia universalis were represented in the patient cohort, which was mostly female. Blood was sampled from patients pre-sensitization (week 0) and at 2, 6 and about 24 weeks after DPC sensitization. Libraries were pooled for sequencing, and per-sample TCR yields varied mainly because of small differences in library volumes within the pool. Under 30 alopecia patients gave blood for TCR sequencing at one to four time points (pre-sensitization, 2, 6 and 24 weeks). Patch testing was done on the upper back using Finn chambers containing 0.01% DPC, and results were scored after 6 days according to International Contact Dermatitis Research Group standards. The study tracked peripheral blood TCR repertoire changes in vivo during primary and secondary sensitization to the hapten diphenylcyclopropenone (DPC) in alopecia patients. Throughout the approximately 25-week study period, patients were also given weekly therapeutic DPC doses on the scalp.

What this sample's time point label stands for: pre-sensitization, week 0. The treatment or condition label corresponds to: therapeutic diphenylcyclopropenone sensitization with weekly scalp DPC. At each patch-test visit, blood was drawn before the patch test was applied. Eligible patients were aged 18 to 70, diagnosed with alopecia, deemed suitable for DPC therapy, and excluded if pregnant. Total RNA was isolated from unfractionated whole blood collected in Tempus Blood RNA tubes. The library was built by means of RACE. Sequencing instrument: NextSeq 500. During library preparation, unique molecular identifiers were attached to individual cDNA molecules so that TCRs could be counted in a quantitative, reproducible way. From each blood RNA sample, both TCR alpha and TCR beta chains were sequenced. The original pipeline was this. The median number of TCRs per sample was approximately 96,000, ranging from 23,224 to 690,600. The Decombinator software suite was used to annotate V, J and CDR3 in the TCR reads. To make PS versus PT1 abundance plots, every sample was subsampled to the same number of TCRs (28,000). Expanded TCRs were defined as absent before sensitization and observed at least eight times at the 2-week time point. TCRdb redid the processing of the public reads, applying fastp at Q25 and MiXCR, and retained in-frame beta chains. Rows are combined by CDR3 protein, so each entry shows the most common genes and DNA. TCRdb's processing, not the study's, gives the V and J calls here. For this sample there are approximately 370,000 distinct CDR3 sequences; about 5% appear just once. Of the sample, less than 9% falls within the top ten clones.

Beyond this particular receptor, the publication reports: Expanded TCRs formed significantly more large CDR3 similarity clusters than pre-sensitization or healthy control sets, consistent with antigen-driven responses. Because all patients had alopecia, a presumed autoimmune disease, the immune response of the patients might differ from that of healthy individuals. Patch test score correlated positively with the number of PT1 expanded TCRs, reaching significance at thresholds 8, 16 and 32 but not at 4. DPC sensitization did not change the number of TCRs with a frequency above 1 in 1000, and there was no evidence of changes in global repertoire structure. After repeated subsampling, changes were observed in the strength of the expansion versus patch-test correlation and in the threshold at which the correlation became significant.

The receptor was derived from a woman between 18 and 29 years old with alopecia areata. Some clones in this sample may be carry-over from other donors' samples. The material sequenced was whole blood, taken in connection with sensitization to the hapten diphenylcyclopropenone (DPC).

CDR3 sequence: CATTSGSGTDTQYF. The nucleotide sequence is given as TGTGCCACCACCTCGGGGAGCGGCACAGATACGCAGTATTTT. The chain couples TRBV24-1 to TRBJ2-3; TRBD2 might be the D gene, on 5 matching bases. The junction shows trimming of 8 bases on V and 1 base on J, plus 12 bases between the germline ends. According to the germline V gene, CDR1 reads KGHDR and CDR2 reads SFDVKD. Measured from the cysteine to the phenylalanine, the CDR3 is 14 residues long. Solely the CDR3 DNA is kept, with 42 bases framed from the first base.